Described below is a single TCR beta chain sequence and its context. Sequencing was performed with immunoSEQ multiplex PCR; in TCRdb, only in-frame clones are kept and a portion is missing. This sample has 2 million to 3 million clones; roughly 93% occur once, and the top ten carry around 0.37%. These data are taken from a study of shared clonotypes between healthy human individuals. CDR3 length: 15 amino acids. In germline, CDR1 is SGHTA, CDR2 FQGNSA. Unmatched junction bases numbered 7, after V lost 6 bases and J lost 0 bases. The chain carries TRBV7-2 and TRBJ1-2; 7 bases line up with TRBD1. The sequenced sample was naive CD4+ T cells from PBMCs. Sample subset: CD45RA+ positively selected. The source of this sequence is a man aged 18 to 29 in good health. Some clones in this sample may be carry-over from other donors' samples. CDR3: CASRSDRDANYGYTF. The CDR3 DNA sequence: TGTGCCAGCAGATCAGACAGGGATGCTAACTATGGCTACACCTTC.